A selection of T cell receptor beta chains follows, all from one sample in a study of beta chain features in type 1 diabetes. Clones were read by immunoSEQ multiplex PCR, and TCRdb kept only the in-frame ones, dropping some. The sample includes more than 300,000 clones, approximately 16% seen only once; the top ten take about 0.018%. Sequenced sample: naive CD4+ T cells from blood. The source of these receptors is a woman aged 18-35 years in good health. Each CDR3 is given with its conserved first and last residue.

>TRBV27|TRBJ2-7
CASSSPDRVWYEQYF
>TRBV7-9|TRBJ2-3
CASSLPAGADTQYF
>TRBV7-2|TRBJ2-5
CASSSGLAEGEETQYF
>TRBV30|TRBJ2-7
CAWRPGLAAYEQYF
>TRBV5-1|TRBJ2-1
CASSYRTSMYNEQFF
>TRBV27|TRBJ1-4
CASSSRQPTTNEKLFF
>TRBV10-3|TRBJ1-1
CAISERQGRGAFF
>TRBV29-1|TRBJ2-1
CSEGLAGGPEFF
>TRBV10-3|TRBJ2-3
CAITPDRTTQYF
>TRBV30|TRBJ1-2
CAWKTGRGYGYTF
>TRBV6-1|TRBJ2-1
CASRGQDSNEQFF
>TRBV29-1|TRBJ2-7
CVDRIYEQYF
>TRBV19|TRBJ2-3
CASSQTGTSGRRDTQYF
>TRBV27|TRBJ1-2
CASSLSAGTGANGYTF
>TRBV30|TRBJ2-7
CAWSGSYEQYF
>TRBV7-9|TRBJ2-4
CASNEGTGDIQYF
>TRBV29-1|TRBJ2-5
CSVTVWTGGTQYF
>TRBV15|TRBJ2-1
CATSRDQGINEQFF
>TRBV28|TRBJ2-3
CASSTSGARADTQYF
>TRBV18|TRBJ2-5
CASSTLGAETQYF
>TRBV28|TRBJ2-3
CASVARPFRDTQYF
>TRBV18|TRBJ1-1
CASSLRDRVSITEAFF
>TRBV5-5|TRBJ1-2
CASSFTKHRDGYTF
>TRBV15|TRBJ2-2
CATSGTGGLNIVELFF
>TRBV5-1|TRBJ2-2
CASSLTGQANTGELFF
>TRBV7-2|TRBJ2-5
CASSLGALQETQYF
>TRBV7-9|TRBJ2-1
CASSLLGTSGRNYNEQFF
>TRBV29-1|TRBJ2-3
CSGAGIPNTDTQYF
>TRBV15|TRBJ2-3
CATSRAGQRTDTQYF
>TRBV18|TRBJ2-7
CASSPPTGYYEQYF
>TRBV19|TRBJ2-3
CASSSTNKDTQYF
>TRBV5-4|TRBJ1-2
CASSLNSPNYGYTF
>TRBV9|TRBJ2-7
CASSGGTGSNEQYF
>TRBV5-1|TRBJ1-5
CASSLSGRGGNQPQHF
>TRBV7-3|TRBJ1-1
CASSPDSSREAFF
>TRBV4-2|TRBJ2-5
CASSLTDTQETQYF
>TRBV30|TRBJ2-2
CAWSVRPRANTGELFF
>TRBV28|TRBJ2-1
CASSPRTGLISYNEQFF
>TRBV29-1|TRBJ1-2
CSVAQGRGAGYTF
>TRBV9|TRBJ2-2
CASSGPSGASGELFF
>TRBV28|TRBJ2-7
CASRLDRVGEQYF
>TRBV28|TRBJ1-4
CASSGQGSGTNEKLFF
>TRBV9|TRBJ2-7
CASSTGTSSYEQYF
>TRBV28|TRBJ2-7
CASSLFSGQGTPYEQYF
>TRBV10-3|TRBJ1-2
CAIGGREANYGYTF
>TRBV6-1|TRBJ2-3
CASSVFTDTQYF
>TRBV15|TRBJ2-1
CATSRDPAGDEQFF
>TRBV6-1|TRBJ2-5
CASSEGAWERIETQYF